This T cell receptor (beta chain) appears in the sequencing data of a study of glioma-infiltrating T cells. Study-level points and caveats: CDR3 overlap between tissue and blood was very small.

Amplification of TCR alpha and beta CDR3 regions from RNA used iRepertoire nested multiplex PCR. MiXCR, run by TCRdb on the multiplex PCR reads, gives a single entry per CDR3 protein. The data show around 120,000 distinct CDR3 sequences, 24% seen once. Concerning this clonotype itself: The antigen is not known.

The sequencing sample was made of glioma tissue, nonneoplastic brain tissue, or PBMCs (not recorded which). The TCR originated in a human donor with low-grade glioma or glioblastoma, undergoing nonglioma brain surgery, or in good health (not recorded which).

This CDR3 reads CASKRAMNTEAFF. CDR3 coding DNA: TGTGCCAGCAAAAGGGCGATGAACACTGAAGCTTTCTTT. The genes are TRBV7-3 and TRBJ1-1; no clear D gene. Trimming left V 7 bases short and J 0 bases short, with 9 bases between. The CDR3 totals 13 residues. Germline V gene sequence: CDR1 SGHTA, CDR2 FQGTGA.